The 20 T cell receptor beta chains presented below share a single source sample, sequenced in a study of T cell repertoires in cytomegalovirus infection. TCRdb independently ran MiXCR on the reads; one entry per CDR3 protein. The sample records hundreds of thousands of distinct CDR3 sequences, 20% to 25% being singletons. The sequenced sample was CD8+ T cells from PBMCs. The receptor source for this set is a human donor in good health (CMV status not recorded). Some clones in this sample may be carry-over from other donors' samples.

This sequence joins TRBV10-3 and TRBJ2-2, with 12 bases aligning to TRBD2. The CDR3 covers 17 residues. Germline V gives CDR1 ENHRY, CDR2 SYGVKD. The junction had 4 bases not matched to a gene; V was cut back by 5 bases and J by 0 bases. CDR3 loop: CAISLLAGGSNTGELFF. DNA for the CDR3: TGTGCCATCAGTTTACTAGCGGGGGGATCGAACACCGGGGAGCTGTTTTTT.

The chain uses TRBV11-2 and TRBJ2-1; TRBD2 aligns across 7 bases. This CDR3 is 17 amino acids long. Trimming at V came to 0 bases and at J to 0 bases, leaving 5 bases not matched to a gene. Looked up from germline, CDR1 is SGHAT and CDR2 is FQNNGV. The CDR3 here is CASSLELARASYNEQFF. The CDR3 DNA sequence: TGTGCCAGCAGCTTAGAACTAGCGCGAGCCTCCTACAATGAGCAGTTCTTC.

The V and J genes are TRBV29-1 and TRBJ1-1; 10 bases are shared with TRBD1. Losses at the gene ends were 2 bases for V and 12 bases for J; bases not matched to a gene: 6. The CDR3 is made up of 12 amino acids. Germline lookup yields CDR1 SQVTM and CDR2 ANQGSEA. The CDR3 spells CSVELGQGLTFF. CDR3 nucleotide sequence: TGCAGCGTTGAACTGGGACAGGGGTTAACTTTCTTT.

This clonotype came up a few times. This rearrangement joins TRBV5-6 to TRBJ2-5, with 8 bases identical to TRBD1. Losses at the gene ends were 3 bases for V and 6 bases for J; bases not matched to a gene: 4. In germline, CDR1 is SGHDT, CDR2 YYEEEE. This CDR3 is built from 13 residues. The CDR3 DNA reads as TGTGCCAGCAGCTCGGACAGGGAGAAGACCCAGTACTTC. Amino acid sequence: CASSSDREKTQYF.

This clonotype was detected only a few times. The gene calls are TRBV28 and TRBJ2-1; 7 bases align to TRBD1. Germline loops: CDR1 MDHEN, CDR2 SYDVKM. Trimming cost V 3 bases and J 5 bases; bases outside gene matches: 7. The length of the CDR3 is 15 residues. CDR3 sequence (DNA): TGTGCCAGCAGTTTCCCGACAGGGATGGACAATGAGCAGTTCTTC. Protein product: CASSFPTGMDNEQFF.

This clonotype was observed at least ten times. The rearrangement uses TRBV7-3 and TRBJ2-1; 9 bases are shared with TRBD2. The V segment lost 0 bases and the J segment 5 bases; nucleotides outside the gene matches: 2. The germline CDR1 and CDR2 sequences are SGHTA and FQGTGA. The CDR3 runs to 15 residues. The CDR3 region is CASSLTAGGHNEQFF. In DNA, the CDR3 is TGTGCCAGCAGCTTAACAGCGGGGGGCCACAATGAGCAGTTCTTC.

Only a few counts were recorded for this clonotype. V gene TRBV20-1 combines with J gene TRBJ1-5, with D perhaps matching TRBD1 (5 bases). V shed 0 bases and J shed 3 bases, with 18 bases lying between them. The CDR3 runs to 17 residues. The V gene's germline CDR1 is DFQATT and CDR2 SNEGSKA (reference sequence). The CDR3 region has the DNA TGCAGTGCTAGAGATGTGAGGGGAGACATTCACAATCAGCCCCAGCATTTT. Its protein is CSARDVRGDIHNQPQHF.

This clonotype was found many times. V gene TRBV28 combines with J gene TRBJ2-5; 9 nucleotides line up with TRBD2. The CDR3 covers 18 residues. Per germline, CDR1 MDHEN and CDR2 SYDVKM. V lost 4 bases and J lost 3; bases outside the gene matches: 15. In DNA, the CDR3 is TGTGCCAGCAGTTCCCCAGTTCAAAGCGGGGGGCCAGAAGAGACCCAGTACTTC. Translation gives CASSSPVQSGGPEETQYF.

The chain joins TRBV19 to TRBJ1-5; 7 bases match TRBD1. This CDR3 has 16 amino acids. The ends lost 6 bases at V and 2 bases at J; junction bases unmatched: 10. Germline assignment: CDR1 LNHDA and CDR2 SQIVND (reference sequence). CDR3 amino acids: CASRTNRGFGNQPQHF. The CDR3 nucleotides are TGTGCCAGTAGGACCAACAGGGGTTTCGGCAATCAGCCCCAGCATTTT.

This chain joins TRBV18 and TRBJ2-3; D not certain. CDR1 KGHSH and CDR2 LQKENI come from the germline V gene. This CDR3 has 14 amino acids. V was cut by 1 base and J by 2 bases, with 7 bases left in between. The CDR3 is CASSPRQNTDTQYF. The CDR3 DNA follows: TGTGCCAGCTCACCACGTCAAAACACAGATACGCAGTATTTT.

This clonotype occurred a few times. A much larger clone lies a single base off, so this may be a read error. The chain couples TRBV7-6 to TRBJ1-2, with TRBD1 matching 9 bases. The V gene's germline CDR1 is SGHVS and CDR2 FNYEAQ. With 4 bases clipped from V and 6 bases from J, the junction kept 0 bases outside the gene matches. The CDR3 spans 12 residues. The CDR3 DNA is TGTGCCAGCAGCTGGGACAGGGATGGCTACACCTTC. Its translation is CASSWDRDGYTF.

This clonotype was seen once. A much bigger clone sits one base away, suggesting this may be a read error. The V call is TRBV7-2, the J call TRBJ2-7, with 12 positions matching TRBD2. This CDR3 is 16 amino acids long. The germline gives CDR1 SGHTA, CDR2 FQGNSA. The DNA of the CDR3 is TGTGCCAACAGCTCCAGGACTAGCGGGGATTCCTACGAGCAGTACGTC. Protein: CANSSRTSGDSYEQYV.

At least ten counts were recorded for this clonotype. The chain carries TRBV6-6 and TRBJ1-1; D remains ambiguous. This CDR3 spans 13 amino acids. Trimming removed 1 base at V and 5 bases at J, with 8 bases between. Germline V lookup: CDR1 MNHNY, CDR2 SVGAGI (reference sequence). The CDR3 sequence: CASSYFEETEAFF. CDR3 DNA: TGTGCCAGCAGTTACTTCGAGGAGACTGAAGCTTTCTTT.

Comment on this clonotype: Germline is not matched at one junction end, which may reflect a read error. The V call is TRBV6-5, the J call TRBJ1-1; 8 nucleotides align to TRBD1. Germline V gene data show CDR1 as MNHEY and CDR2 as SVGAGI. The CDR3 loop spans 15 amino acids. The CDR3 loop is CASNYWTGYGTEAFF. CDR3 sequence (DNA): TGTGCCAGCAATTACTGGACAGGGTACGGCACTGAAGCTTTCTTT.

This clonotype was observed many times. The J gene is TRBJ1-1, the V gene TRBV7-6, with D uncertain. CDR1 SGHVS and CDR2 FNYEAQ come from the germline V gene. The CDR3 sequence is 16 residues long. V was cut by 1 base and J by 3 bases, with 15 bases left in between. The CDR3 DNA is TGTGCCAGCAGCTTAGGGACGGAGCGGTGGGACACTGAAGCTTTCTTT. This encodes CASSLGTERWDTEAFF.

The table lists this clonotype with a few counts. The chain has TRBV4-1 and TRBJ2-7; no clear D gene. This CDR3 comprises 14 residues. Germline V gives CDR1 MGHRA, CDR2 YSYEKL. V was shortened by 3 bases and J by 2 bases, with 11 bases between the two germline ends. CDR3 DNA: TGCGCCAGCAGCCAGTTTACTGGCACCTACGAGCAGTACTTC. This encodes CASSQFTGTYEQYF.

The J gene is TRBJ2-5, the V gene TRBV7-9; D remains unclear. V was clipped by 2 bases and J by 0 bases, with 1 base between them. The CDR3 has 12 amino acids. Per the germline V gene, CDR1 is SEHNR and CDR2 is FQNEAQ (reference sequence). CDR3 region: CASSLHQETQYF. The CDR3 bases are TGTGCCAGCAGCTTACACCAAGAGACCCAGTACTTC. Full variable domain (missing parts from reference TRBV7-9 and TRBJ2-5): DTGVSQNPRHKITKRGQNVTFRCDPISEHNRLYWYRQTLGQGPEFLTYFQNEAQLEKSRLLSDRFSAERPKGSFSTLEIQRTEQGDSAMYLCASSLHQETQYFGPGTRLLVL.

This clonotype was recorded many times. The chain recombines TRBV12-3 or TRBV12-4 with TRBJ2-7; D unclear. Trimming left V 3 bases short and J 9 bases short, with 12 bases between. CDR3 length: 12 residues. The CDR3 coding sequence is TGTGCCAGCAGTTTCCAGTCTCCCCGGCAGTACTTC. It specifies CASSFQSPRQYF.

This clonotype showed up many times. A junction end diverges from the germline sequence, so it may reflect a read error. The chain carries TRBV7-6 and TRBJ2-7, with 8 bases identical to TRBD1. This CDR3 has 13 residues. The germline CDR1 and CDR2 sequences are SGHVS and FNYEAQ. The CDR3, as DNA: TGTGCCAGTAGCTGGACAGGGTCGTACGAGCAGTACTTC. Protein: CASSWTGSYEQYF.

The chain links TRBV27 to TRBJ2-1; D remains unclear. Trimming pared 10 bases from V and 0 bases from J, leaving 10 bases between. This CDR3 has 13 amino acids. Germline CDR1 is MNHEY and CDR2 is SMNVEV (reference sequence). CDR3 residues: CAISKSSYNEQFF. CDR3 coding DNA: TGTGCCATAAGCAAAAGCTCCTACAATGAGCAGTTCTTC.